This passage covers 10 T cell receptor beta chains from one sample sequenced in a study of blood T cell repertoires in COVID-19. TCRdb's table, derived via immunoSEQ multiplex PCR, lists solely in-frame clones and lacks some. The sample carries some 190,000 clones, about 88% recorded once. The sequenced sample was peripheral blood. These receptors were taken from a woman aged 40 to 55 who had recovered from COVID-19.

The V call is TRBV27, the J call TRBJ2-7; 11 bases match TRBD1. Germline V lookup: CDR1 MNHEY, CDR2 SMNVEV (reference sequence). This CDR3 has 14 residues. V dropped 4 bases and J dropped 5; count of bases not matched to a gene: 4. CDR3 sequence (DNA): TGTGCCAGCAGTTGGGACAGGGGGGCCAACGAGCAGTACTTC. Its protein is CASSWDRGANEQYF.

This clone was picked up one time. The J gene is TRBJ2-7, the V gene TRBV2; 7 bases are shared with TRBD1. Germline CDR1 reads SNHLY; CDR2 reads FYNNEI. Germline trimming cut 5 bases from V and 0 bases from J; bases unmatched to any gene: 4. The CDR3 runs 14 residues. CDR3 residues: CASSPQGTSYEQYF. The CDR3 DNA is TGTGCCAGCAGTCCACAGGGGACCTCCTACGAGCAGTACTTC.

The CDR3 sequence is CASRLRRLANTGELFF. For the CDR3, the DNA is TGTGCCAGCAGACTGAGGAGACTAGCAAACACCGGGGAGCTGTTTTTT. This chain uses TRBV28 with TRBJ2-2; TRBD2 aligns across 7 bases. This CDR3 region has 16 residues. V shed 6 bases, J shed 2 bases, and the junction held 9 bases outside the gene matches. Germline assignment: CDR1 MDHEN and CDR2 SYDVKM.

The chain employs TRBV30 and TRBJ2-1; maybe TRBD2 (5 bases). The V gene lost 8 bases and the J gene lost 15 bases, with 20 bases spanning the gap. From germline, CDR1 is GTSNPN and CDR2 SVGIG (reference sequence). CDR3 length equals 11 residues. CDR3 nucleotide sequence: TGTGCCCAGGAGGAATTATATCAGCGGTTCTTC. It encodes CAQEELYQRFF.

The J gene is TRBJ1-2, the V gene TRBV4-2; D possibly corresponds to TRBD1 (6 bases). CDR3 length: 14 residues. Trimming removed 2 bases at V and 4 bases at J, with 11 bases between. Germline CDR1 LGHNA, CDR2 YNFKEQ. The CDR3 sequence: CASSQIRDIYGYTF. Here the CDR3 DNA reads TGTGCCAGCAGCCAAATCCGGGACATCTATGGCTACACCTTC.

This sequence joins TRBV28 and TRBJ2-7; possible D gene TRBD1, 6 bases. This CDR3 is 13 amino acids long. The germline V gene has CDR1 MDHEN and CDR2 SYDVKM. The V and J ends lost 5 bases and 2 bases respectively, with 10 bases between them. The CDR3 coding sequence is TGTGCCAGCAGTCAAGGGGACACCTACGAGCAGTACTTC. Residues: CASSQGDTYEQYF.

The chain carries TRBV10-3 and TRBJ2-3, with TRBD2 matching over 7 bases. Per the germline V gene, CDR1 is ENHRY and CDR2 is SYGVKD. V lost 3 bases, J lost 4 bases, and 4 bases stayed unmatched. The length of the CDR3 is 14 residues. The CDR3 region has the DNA TGTGCCATCAGTGAAACGGGAGGTGCAGATACGCAGTATTTT. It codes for CAISETGGADTQYF.

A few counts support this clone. The DNA of the CDR3 is TGTGCCAGCAGCCCAGGGGGGACTAGCGGCAAGTACGAGCAGTACTTC. This codes for CASSPGGTSGKYEQYF. The chain uses TRBV28 and TRBJ2-7; the match to TRBD2 covers 11 bases. V lost 6 bases, J lost 4 bases, and 11 bases stayed unmatched. Germline-derived CDR1 and CDR2 are MDHEN and SYDVKM. CDR3 length: 16 amino acids.

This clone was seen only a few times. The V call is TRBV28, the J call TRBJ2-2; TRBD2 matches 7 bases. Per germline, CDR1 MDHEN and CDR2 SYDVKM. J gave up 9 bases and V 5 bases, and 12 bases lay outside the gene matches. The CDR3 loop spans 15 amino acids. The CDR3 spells CASSAGGMGIWELFF. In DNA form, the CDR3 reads TGTGCCAGCAGTGCCGGGGGGATGGGAATCTGGGAGCTGTTTTTT.

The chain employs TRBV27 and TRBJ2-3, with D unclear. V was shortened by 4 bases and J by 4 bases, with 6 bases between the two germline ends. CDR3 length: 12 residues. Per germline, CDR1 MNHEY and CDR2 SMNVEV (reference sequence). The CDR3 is CASSSQADTQYF. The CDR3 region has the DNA TGTGCCAGCAGTTCACAAGCAGATACGCAGTATTTT.